The 22 T cell receptor beta chains reported below all come from one sample, sequenced in a study of T cells in Graves' hyperthyroidism and ophthalmopathy. Researchers took RNA transcripts and amplified the TCR beta CDR3 regions from them. The HTBI primer set served for first-round RT-PCR of the TCR CDR3. MiXCR, applied by TCRdb to the multiplex PCR reads, yields one record per CDR3 protein. The data show some 440,000 distinct CDR3 sequences, approximately 14% seen once. The sequencing sample was made of blood. The receptors come from a woman aged 18-29 years with Graves' hyperthyroidism.

There are many counts of this clonotype. The chain couples TRBV19 to TRBJ1-1; maybe TRBD1 (5 bases). Germline CDR1 reads LNHDA; CDR2 reads SQIVND (reference sequence). V was shortened by 5 bases and J by 0 bases, with 10 bases between the two germline ends. This CDR3 region has 14 residues. In DNA form, the CDR3 reads TGTGCCAGTAGTCCCATGGACATGAACACTGAAGCTTTCTTT. Translating it yields CASSPMDMNTEAFF.

This clonotype was detected many times. The DNA of the CDR3 is TGTGCCAGCAGTGAATCCGGCGGGAGCTCTGAGACCCAGTACTTC. This codes for CASSESGGSSETQYF. V and J are TRBV6-1 and TRBJ2-5, with 7 bases lining up with TRBD2. Unmatched junction bases numbered 8, after V lost 2 bases and J lost 5 bases. CDR1 and CDR2 from the germline V gene are MNHNS and SASEGT. This CDR3 spans 15 amino acids.

The chain couples TRBV20-1 to TRBJ2-7; 9 bases match TRBD1. The CDR3 spans 14 residues. CDR1 and CDR2 (germline): DFQATT, SNEGSKA (reference sequence). After removal of 6 bases from V and 7 bases from J, the junction contained 13 bases not matched to a gene. CDR3 in amino acids: CSARGTGPTTEQYF. The CDR3 nucleotides read TGCAGTGCCCGTGGGACAGGGCCGACTACGGAGCAGTACTTC.

The chain carries TRBV5-5 and TRBJ2-4; TRBD1 aligns across 8 bases. The CDR3 is made up of 15 amino acids. Germline loops: CDR1 SGHKS, CDR2 YYEKEE (reference sequence). V trimming: 5 bases; J trimming: 2 bases; junction bases outside the gene matches: 6. CDR3 sequence (DNA): TGTGCCAGCAGTGCAGGGGGCGCATCCAAAAACATTCAGTACTTC. It encodes CASSAGGASKNIQYF.

This clonotype appeared many times. J is TRBJ2-1 and V is TRBV12-3 or TRBV12-4, with a possible D match to TRBD2 (7 bases). This CDR3 has 15 residues. V was cut by 5 bases and J by 6 bases, with 17 bases left in between. The DNA for the CDR3 is TGTGCCAGCAGTCGCCCCGGGGGGCAAGGCAATGAGCAGTTCTTC. Protein: CASSRPGGQGNEQFF.

The chain combines TRBV20-1 with TRBJ2-1, with 7 bases lining up with TRBD1. This CDR3 is 12 amino acids long. Trimming cost V 3 bases and J 7 bases; bases outside gene matches: 3. The germline CDR1 and CDR2 sequences are DFQATT and SNEGSKA (reference sequence). The CDR3 DNA sequence: TGCAGTGCTAGCGGGACAGCAAATGAGCAGTTCTTC. Its translation: CSASGTANEQFF.

This clonotype was detected ten times or more. J is TRBJ2-2 and V is TRBV7-6, with 14 bases aligning to TRBD2. J was trimmed by 4 bases and V by 6 bases; bases with no gene match: 19. From germline, CDR1 is SGHVS and CDR2 FNYEAQ. This CDR3 spans 21 amino acids. Here the CDR3 DNA reads TGTGCCAGCAGTCCACTCCCGAGTCCGGGACTAGCGGGAGTTGGCACCGGGGAGCTGTTTTTT. Translation gives CASSPLPSPGLAGVGTGELFF. The entire variable domain, with the rest obtained from reference TRBV7-6 and TRBJ2-2, is as follows: GAGVSQSPRYKVTKRGQDVALRCDPISGHVSLYWYRQALGQGPEFLTYFNYEAQQDKSGLPNDRFSAERPEGSISTLTIQRTEQRDSAMYRCASSPLPSPGLAGVGTGELFFGEGSRLTVL.

This clonotype was counted many times. The chain uses TRBV5-1 and TRBJ2-7; D assignment may be TRBD1 or TRBD2 (6 bases each). Deletions cut 1 base from V and 0 bases from J, with 14 bases between. CDR1 is SGHRS, CDR2 YFSETQ, per germline. This CDR3 region has 16 residues. The CDR3 DNA is TGCGCCAGCAGCTTGAGTTGGGGGGCCATCTCCTACGAGCAGTACTTC. This encodes CASSLSWGAISYEQYF.

This clonotype was seen repeatedly, ten times or more. The chain joins TRBV12-3 or TRBV12-4 to TRBJ2-7; 9 bases fit TRBD1. This CDR3 contains 14 residues. V shed 7 bases and J 4 bases; nucleotides not matched to a gene: 8. The CDR3 region has the DNA TGTGCCAGCAATCCGGGGACAGGGAGATACGAGCAGTACTTC. Translated, it gives CASNPGTGRYEQYF.

There are many counts of this clonotype. This chain uses TRBV20-1 with TRBJ2-1, with D hard to call. V was trimmed by 1 base and J by 12 bases, leaving 13 bases between them. The length of the CDR3 is 12 residues. Germline loops: CDR1 DFQATT, CDR2 SNEGSKA (reference sequence). CDR3 sequence: CSARAGPRGQFF. CDR3 sequence (DNA): TGCAGTGCTAGAGCTGGCCCACGTGGGCAGTTCTTC.

This clonotype was found many times. The chain has TRBV7-9 and TRBJ1-5; the D is unclear. With 1 base removed from V and 6 bases from J, the gap between germline ends came to 10 bases. The CDR3 covers 14 residues. Germline V gene lookup returns CDR1 SEHNR and CDR2 FQNEAQ (reference sequence). The CDR3 sequence: CASSLDLGSQPQHF. The CDR3 coding sequence is TGTGCCAGCAGCTTAGACCTCGGGAGTCAGCCCCAGCATTTT.

This clonotype was counted ten times or more. The chain links TRBV18 to TRBJ2-5; the D is unclear. CDR3 length: 14 residues. Trimming stripped 6 bases from V and 7 bases from J, with 18 bases between. Germline loops: CDR1 KGHSH, CDR2 LQKENI. CDR3 bases: TGTGCCAGCTCGAAAGAAGACGGTCGCGGGACCCAGTACTTC. It specifies CASSKEDGRGTQYF.

The table lists this clonotype with many counts. The J gene is TRBJ2-1, the V gene TRBV6-2 or TRBV6-3, with 9 bases aligning to TRBD1. Trimming removed 6 bases from V and 7 bases from J; junction bases left unmatched: 4. CDR3 size: 13 residues. The germline gives CDR1 MNHEY, CDR2 SVGEGT. This CDR3 reads CASRWDRENEQFF. CDR3 DNA sequence: TGTGCCAGCAGATGGGACAGGGAAAATGAGCAGTTCTTC.

Turning to this clonotype: A much larger clone lies a single base off, so this may be a read error. This sequence joins TRBV3-1 and TRBJ1-3; D call uncertain. Germline loops: CDR1 LGHDT, CDR2 YNNKEL (reference sequence). CDR3 length: 14 amino acids. Written as DNA, the CDR3 is TGTGCCAGCAGCCAAGAAGGTTCTGGAAACATCATATATTTT. Translation gives CASSQEGSGNIIYF.

This clonotype was seen repeatedly, ten times or more. The chain links TRBV3-1 to TRBJ1-2; D gene uncertain. Germline CDR1 LGHDT, CDR2 YNNKEL (reference sequence). The CDR3 covers 12 residues. V shed 8 bases and J shed 2 bases, with 9 bases lying between them. CDR3 sequence: CASADWNYGYTF. DNA for the CDR3: TGTGCCAGCGCGGACTGGAACTATGGCTACACCTTC.

This sequence joins TRBV4-1 and TRBJ1-2; 11 nucleotides line up with TRBD1. This CDR3 region has 17 residues. Germline CDR1 MGHRA, CDR2 YSYEKL. Trimming cost V 2 bases and J 5 bases; bases outside gene matches: 10. CDR3 sequence (DNA): TGCGCCAGCAGCCAACCTGGACAGGGGGCAAGTAGTTATGGCTACACCTTC. It translates to CASSQPGQGASSYGYTF.

This clonotype was counted ten times or more. CDR3 in DNA: TGTGCCAGCAGTGAACAATCAGGGTCTACCTACGAGCAGTACTTC. Translation gives CASSEQSGSTYEQYF. The gene calls are TRBV2 and TRBJ2-7, with a weak D call TRBD1 (5 bases). CDR3 size: 15 residues. Germline CDR1 is SNHLY and CDR2 is FYNNEI. Trimming shortened V by 2 bases and J by 2 bases, and 13 bases separated the two germline ends.

This clonotype appeared a few times. The chain links TRBV6-5 to TRBJ2-5; weak D call: TRBD2 (5 bases). The CDR3 extends over 14 amino acids. Germline lookup yields CDR1 MNHEY and CDR2 SVGAGI. Trimming removed 0 bases from V and 5 bases from J, with 10 bases in between. CDR3 in amino acids: CASSYSSVGETQYF. As DNA, the CDR3 is TGTGCCAGCAGTTACTCTAGCGTCGGCGAGACCCAGTACTTC.

This clonotype was detected ten times or more. The chain employs TRBV12-3 or TRBV12-4 and TRBJ1-1; 8 nucleotides align to TRBD1. The ends lost 5 bases at V and 6 bases at J; junction bases unmatched: 8. There are 14 residues in the CDR3. CDR3 DNA: TGTGCCAGCAGTCCGCGACAGGGGTTCGCTGAAGCTTTCTTT. Its protein is CASSPRQGFAEAFF.

In this sample, this clonotype turned up many times. The chain has TRBV5-1 and TRBJ2-5, with D possibly called TRBD1 or TRBD2 (5 bases each). This CDR3 has 16 residues. Germline V CDR1 and CDR2: SGHRS, YFSETQ. Trimming cost V 0 bases and J 4 bases, with 16 bases left between them. The CDR3 reads CASSLVGRDPRETQYF. In DNA, the CDR3 is TGCGCCAGCAGCTTGGTTGGCAGGGACCCCCGAGAGACCCAGTACTTC.

This clonotype appeared many times. V usage is TRBV12-5 and J usage is TRBJ2-7; D assignment may be TRBD1 or TRBD2 (5 bases each). The germline V gene encodes CDR1 LGHNT and CDR2 FRNRAP. This CDR3 has 17 amino acids. Trimming left V 3 bases short and J 3 bases short, with 21 bases between. CDR3 nucleotide sequence: TGTGCTAGTGGTTTTCTTTCCGGGACCCTTGTTTTCTACGAGCAGTACTTC. Amino acids: CASGFLSGTLVFYEQYF.

This clonotype was recorded many times. The rearrangement uses TRBV7-8 and TRBJ1-2; D remains ambiguous. V gave up 1 base and J gave up 3 bases, with 12 bases separating them. This CDR3 is 15 amino acids long. Germline CDR1 is SGHVS and CDR2 is FQNEAQ. This CDR3 reads CASSLVLRGDYGYTF. In DNA form, the CDR3 reads TGTGCCAGCAGCTTAGTCCTCCGGGGTGACTATGGCTACACCTTC.